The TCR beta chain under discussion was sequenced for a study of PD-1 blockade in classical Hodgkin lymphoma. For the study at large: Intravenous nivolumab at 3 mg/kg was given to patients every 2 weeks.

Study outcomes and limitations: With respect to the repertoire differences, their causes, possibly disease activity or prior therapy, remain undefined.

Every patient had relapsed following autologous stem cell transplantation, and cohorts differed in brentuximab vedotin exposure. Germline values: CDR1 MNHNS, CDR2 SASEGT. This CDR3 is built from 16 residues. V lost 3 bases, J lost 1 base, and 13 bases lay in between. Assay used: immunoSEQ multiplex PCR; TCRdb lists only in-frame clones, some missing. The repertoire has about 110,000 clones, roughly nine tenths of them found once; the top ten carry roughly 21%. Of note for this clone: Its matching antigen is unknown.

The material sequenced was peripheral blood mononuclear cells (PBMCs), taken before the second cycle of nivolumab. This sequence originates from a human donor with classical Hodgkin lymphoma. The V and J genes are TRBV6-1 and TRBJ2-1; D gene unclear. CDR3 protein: CASSERIHPSYNEQFF. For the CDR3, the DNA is TGTGCCAGCAGTGAGCGGATCCACCCATCCTACAATGAGCAGTTCTTC.